This T cell receptor beta chain was documented in a study of T cell repertoires in cytomegalovirus infection. The wider study: Evidence of both CMV infection and a matching HLA type came from public TCR beta signatures. Findings of the study overall: Dominating the ex vivo response were HLA-C-restricted CMV-specific TCR beta clonotypes. Summed frequency of shared TCR beta families picked out CMV carriers who also had the relevant HLA.

TCRdb itself ran the reads through MiXCR, one entry per CDR3 protein. The table records 150,000 to 200,000 distinct CDR3 sequences, about a tenth of them present only once. This clonotype was observed many times. Its antigen remains unknown. V lost 1 base and J 4 bases, leaving 13 bases between the germline ends. CDR3 length: 16 amino acids. Germline CDR1 and CDR2: SEHNR and FQNEAQ (reference sequence). The rearrangement links TRBV7-9 to TRBJ2-2; D tentatively reads TRBD1 or TRBD2 (5 bases each). The sequencing input was PBMCs. This TCR derives from a human donor in good health (CMV status not recorded). Some clones in this sample may be carry-over from other donors' samples. This CDR3 is CASSLDAGGRTGELFF. The CDR3 nucleotides read TGTGCCAGCAGCTTAGATGCTGGGGGACGCACCGGGGAGCTGTTTTTT.